A selection of T cell receptor beta chains follows, all from one sample in a study of lymphopenia after photon versus proton radiotherapy. This table comes from immunoSEQ multiplex PCR, and its TCRdb copy is limited to in-frame clones, with some not included. This sample yields approximately 30,000 clones, of which around 81% are seen a single time; roughly a third belongs to the top ten. The sequencing used peripheral blood, collected from a patient treated with photon-based radiotherapy. Receptors were obtained from a middle-aged man with gastric cancer. Both conserved end residues are part of each CDR3. A D gene is named only where the DNA matches it firmly. A row's size may be missing; if present it is once, few, many or a size class.

J	size	V	D	DNA	CDR3
TRBJ2-1	few	TRBV7-3	TRBD1	TGTGCCAGCAGCTCGGCGGGACAGGGTCGCAATGAGCAGTTCTTC	CASSSAGQGRNEQFF
TRBJ2-4	few	TRBV10-1	NA	TGCGCCAGCAGTGAGAGTCTGGGCCGGGATATTCAGTACTTC	CASSESLGRDIQYF
TRBJ2-2	few	TRBV19	TRBD2	TGTGCCAGTAGTCCTAGCGGGGGGGCCCCCGGGGAGCTGTTTTTT	CASSPSGGAPGELFF
TRBJ1-5	NA	TRBV19	NA	TGTGCCAGTAGTATAGTGGGTCAAAGCAATCAGCCCCAGCATTTT	CASSIVGQSNQPQHF
TRBJ2-3	NA	TRBV11-2	TRBD1	TGTGCCAGCAGCTTTATACAGGGGGGAAGAGATACGCAGTATTTT	CASSFIQGGRDTQYF
TRBJ1-4	NA	TRBV6-5	TRBD1	TGTGCCAGCAGGCGTTCCGGGACAGGGGTCGAAAAACTGTTTTTT	CASRRSGTGVEKLFF
TRBJ2-3	once	TRBV18	TRBD1	TGTGCCAGCTCACCACCCATGGGACAGGGAAGCACAGATACGCAGTATTTT	CASSPPMGQGSTDTQYF
TRBJ1-3	NA	TRBV7-8	NA	TGTGCCAGCAGCTTATCGTCCGGAAACACCATATATTTT	CASSLSSGNTIYF
TRBJ1-1	once	TRBV7-3	NA	TGTGCCACCAAAGAGAAGGGGTCAAACACTGAAGCTTTCTTT	CATKEKGSNTEAFF
TRBJ2-5	NA	TRBV19	NA	TGTGCCAGTAGTGTCTCGACAGGCCCAGAGACCCAGTACTTC	CASSVSTGPETQYF
TRBJ2-7	NA	TRBV19	NA	TGTGCCAGTAGTTCCGCAAGGGGAGGACTCTCCTACGAGCAGTACTTC	CASSSARGGLSYEQYF
TRBJ1-4	once	TRBV2	NA	TGTGCCAGCAGACCTCTGGCCTCCATCGAAAAACTGTTTTTT	CASRPLASIEKLFF
TRBJ2-5	once	TRBV30	TRBD2	TGTGCCTGGAGTGGCGGACTAGCGGGGGGCGAAGAGACCCAGTACTTC	CAWSGGLAGGEETQYF
TRBJ2-6	NA	TRBV4-1	TRBD2	TGCGCCAGCAGCCAAGATCGGGAGGGTCTACCTGGGGCCAACGTCCTGACTTTC	CASSQDREGLPGANVLTF
TRBJ1-5	NA	TRBV4-3	NA	TGCGCCAGCAGCCAAGATGGAGGGTATCAGCCCCAGCATTTT	CASSQDGGYQPQHF
TRBJ2-7	NA	TRBV6-1	NA	TGTGCCAGCAGCGAAGCAGACTACGAGCAGTACTTC	CASSEADYEQYF
TRBJ1-4	NA	TRBV19	TRBD1	TGTGCCAGTAGTATTAAATCCGGGACAGGATATGAAAAACTGTTTTTT	CASSIKSGTGYEKLFF
TRBJ1-1	NA	TRBV5-6	NA	TGTGCCAGCAGCTTGGCGGGGACAATAAACACTGAAGCTTTCTTT	CASSLAGTINTEAFF
TRBJ2-3	NA	TRBV30	TRBD2	TGTGCCTGGAGCTTGGGGGGGTTGGGCACAGATACGCAGTATTTT	CAWSLGGLGTDTQYF
TRBJ2-1	once	TRBV7-3	NA	TGTGCCAGCAGCCCCCCCGGGGCTGAGCAGTTCTTC	CASSPPGAEQFF
TRBJ2-7	NA	TRBV7-2	NA	TGTGCCAGCAGCTTAGGGACAGCATTCTACGAGCAGTACTTC	CASSLGTAFYEQYF
TRBJ2-1	NA	TRBV7-3	TRBD1	TGTGCCAGCAGCTTGGGGACAGCCCTTGATGAGCAGTTCTTC	CASSLGTALDEQFF
TRBJ2-4	medium-sized	TRBV7-9	TRBD1	TGTGCCAGCAGCTTCGTTACCGGGACAGGGGAAGACATTCAGTACTTC	CASSFVTGTGEDIQYF
TRBJ2-2	NA	TRBV7-3	TRBD1	TGTGCCAGCAGCTTAATGAGGGGGCGGACCGGGGAGCTGTTTTTT	CASSLMRGRTGELFF
TRBJ2-1	few	TRBV9	NA	TGTGCCAGCAGTCAACAGGGAATCGGGAATGAGCAGTTCTTC	CASSQQGIGNEQFF
TRBJ1-1	NA	TRBV6-5	NA	TGTGCCAGCAGCAGGGACACTGAAGCTTTCTTT	CASSRDTEAFF
TRBJ2-2	few	TRBV10-3	NA	TGTGCCATCAGTGAGTGGGTAAACACCGGGGAGCTGTTTTTT	CAISEWVNTGELFF
TRBJ2-3	NA	TRBV2	TRBD2	TGTGCCAGCATCGATAGCGGGGGACCCAGCACAGATACGCAGTATTTT	CASIDSGGPSTDTQYF
TRBJ1-2	NA	TRBV5-1	NA	TGCGCCAGGGCTCTTTACGGCTACACCTTC	CARALYGYTF
TRBJ2-6	few	TRBV5-4	NA	TGTGCCAGCAGCTTCGGACAGCCGTCTGGGGCCAACGTCCTGACTTTC	CASSFGQPSGANVLTF
TRBJ2-7	once	TRBV5-6	TRBD1	TGTGCCAGCAGCCGAGCGGGACAGGGATCCTACGAGCAGTACTTC	CASSRAGQGSYEQYF
TRBJ2-1	once	TRBV6-4	TRBD2	TGTGCCAGCAGTGACCCAGCGGGGGGGAATGAGCAGTTCTTC	CASSDPAGGNEQFF
TRBJ2-1	NA	TRBV30	NA	TGTGCCTGGGAAAACGGGGGTACACAATTCTTC	CAWENGGTQFF
TRBJ1-2	NA	TRBV29-1	NA	TGCAGCGTTGAAATCAGGTGGGGATATGGCTACACCTTC	CSVEIRWGYGYTF
TRBJ2-1	once	TRBV29-1	TRBD1	TGCAGCGTGGAGCCGGGACAGGGGACGAATGAGCAGTTCTTC	CSVEPGQGTNEQFF
TRBJ1-3	NA	TRBV6-6	NA	TGTGCCAGCAGTTACGGGAGGATCCCTGGAAACACCATATATTTT	CASSYGRIPGNTIYF
TRBJ2-3	NA	TRBV12-2	NA	TGTGCAAGTCGCTTAATACAGGGCCCCCCAGATACGCAGTATTTT	CASRLIQGPPDTQYF
TRBJ2-1	NA	TRBV4-3	TRBD1	TGCGCCAGCAGCCAAGATCTACGGACAGGGGGAACGGGCAATGAGCAGTTCTTC	CASSQDLRTGGTGNEQFF
TRBJ2-2	once	TRBV18	TRBD1	TGTGCCAGCTCACCGGGGAAGGGGGCGAGCACCGGGGAGCTGTTTTTT	CASSPGKGASTGELFF
TRBJ2-3	NA	TRBV4-2	TRBD2	TGTGCCAGCAGCATAGCTAGCGGGGGGGGAGCAGATACGCAGTATTTT	CASSIASGGGADTQYF